The 2 T cell receptor beta chains presented below share a single source sample, sequenced in a study of shared clonotypes between healthy human individuals. Data came from immunoSEQ multiplex PCR; TCRdb stores just in-frame clones and leaves some out. The sample lists about 1.1 million clones, 60% to 80% seen once, with 0.85% to 1% in the top ten. Sequenced material: memory CD4+ T cells from PBMCs. The subset was: CD45RA-negative fraction. The receptors come from a man between 18 and 29 years old in good health. Some clones in this sample may be carry-over from other donors' samples.

The V and J genes are TRBV5-4 and TRBJ1-2, with D possibly TRBD1 on 5 matching bases. The CDR3 is made up of 16 amino acids. Germline V gives CDR1 SGHNT, CDR2 YYREEE (reference sequence). Deletions cut 3 bases from V and 7 bases from J, with 22 bases between. CDR3 DNA: TGTGCCAGCAGCTCTATTGGCCCGGGACTAATCGGTGGCTACACCTTC. It codes for CASSSIGPGLIGGYTF.

The V gene is TRBV4-2, the J gene TRBJ2-1, with 16 positions matching TRBD2. CDR1 is LGHNA, CDR2 YNFKEQ, per germline. This CDR3 contains 16 residues. The V segment lost 3 bases and the J segment 5 bases; nucleotides outside the gene matches: 1. The CDR3 here is CASSQGLAGGDNEQFF. CDR3 in DNA: TGTGCCAGCAGCCAGGGACTAGCGGGAGGGGACAATGAGCAGTTCTTC.